Presented here are 10 T cell receptor beta chains from one specimen sequenced in a study of blood T cell repertoires in COVID-19. Measured with immunoSEQ multiplex PCR; TCRdb has only the in-frame clones, and not every one. The sample includes about 140,000 clones, about four fifths of them seen just once. What was sequenced was peripheral blood. The receptors were gathered from a woman aged 80 or over in a cohort sampled during active or convalescent COVID-19.

This chain uses TRBV4-2 with TRBJ2-3; tentatively, D is TRBD2 (6 bases). The germline CDR1 and CDR2 sequences are LGHNA and YNFKEQ. The length of the CDR3 is 16 residues. Trimming removed 6 bases at V and 2 bases at J, with 18 bases between. This chain's CDR3 is CASRMAVGGATDTQYF. In DNA form, the CDR3 reads TGTGCCAGCAGAATGGCTGTCGGGGGAGCCACAGATACGCAGTATTTT.

The chain joins TRBV7-9 to TRBJ1-5; tentatively, D is TRBD1 (5 bases). The CDR3 has 15 amino acids. Per germline, CDR1 SEHNR and CDR2 FQNEAQ (reference sequence). Trimming cost V 5 bases and J 2 bases, with 13 bases left between them. The CDR3 nucleotides are TGTGCCAGCAGCCCCCCAGGGTCGGGCAATCAGCCCCAGCATTTT. Translation gives CASSPPGSGNQPQHF.

The V call is TRBV4-2, the J call TRBJ2-3; 11 nucleotides line up with TRBD2. The CDR3 sequence is 20 residues long. Germline-derived CDR1 and CDR2 are LGHNA and YNFKEQ. Trimming removed 0 bases from V and 0 bases from J; junction bases left unmatched: 11. CDR3 loop: CASSQEPASGGRGSTDTQYF. In nucleotides, the CDR3 is TGTGCCAGCAGCCAAGAGCCTGCTAGCGGGGGGCGAGGGAGCACAGATACGCAGTATTTT.

This rearrangement joins TRBV6-2 or TRBV6-3 to TRBJ2-3, with 7 nucleotides matching TRBD1. Germline lookup yields CDR1 MNHEY and CDR2 SVGEGT. The ends lost 5 bases at V and 2 bases at J; junction bases unmatched: 4. CDR3 length: 14 residues. CDR3 amino acids: CASSNDRATDTQYF. CDR3 DNA: TGTGCCAGCAGTAATGACAGGGCCACAGATACGCAGTATTTT.

This clone has only a few counts. The chain is built from TRBV7-3 and TRBJ2-3, with D hard to call. Germline-derived CDR1 and CDR2 are SGHTA and FQGTGA. This CDR3 is built from 15 residues. V was cut by 4 bases and J by 4 bases, with 15 bases left in between. This chain's CDR3 is CASSSNRSPPDTQYF. CDR3 coding DNA: TGTGCCAGCAGCTCCAACAGATCCCCACCAGATACGCAGTATTTT.

J is TRBJ2-2 and V is TRBV19; perhaps TRBD1 as D (6 bases). The CDR3 consists of 12 residues. V was clipped by 3 bases and J by 7 bases, with 6 bases between them. Germline lookup yields CDR1 LNHDA and CDR2 SQIVND (reference sequence). CDR3 region: CASSIRGGELFF. DNA for the CDR3: TGTGCCAGTAGTATCAGGGGCGGGGAGCTGTTTTTT.

This chain links TRBV28 with TRBJ2-3; D is uncertain. Germline CDR1 reads MDHEN; CDR2 reads SYDVKM. The CDR3 covers 16 residues. The V end was cut by 6 bases, the J end by 2 bases, with 18 bases between. The CDR3 bases are TGTGCCAGCAGCTCCCGAGGCGGAACTATCACAGATACGCAGTATTTT. It codes for CASSSRGGTITDTQYF.

This chain connects TRBV6-5 to TRBJ2-7; weak D call: TRBD2 (5 bases). Germline V gene lookup returns CDR1 MNHEY and CDR2 SVGAGI. V was shortened by 6 bases and J by 1 base, with 13 bases between the two germline ends. The CDR3 covers 14 residues. The chain's CDR3 is CASRKGLSSYEQYF. The CDR3 DNA reads as TGTGCCAGCAGGAAAGGACTGAGTTCCTACGAGCAGTACTTC.

CDR3 in DNA: TGTGCCATCAGTGAGTCAACAGGGGGTCCCTACGAGCAGTACGTC. Translation: CAISESTGGPYEQYV. The V and J genes are TRBV10-3 and TRBJ2-7; TRBD1 aligns across 8 bases. The germline gives CDR1 ENHRY, CDR2 SYGVKD. This CDR3 spans 15 amino acids. The junction had 3 bases not matched to a gene; V was cut back by 0 bases and J by 2 bases.

The chain is built from TRBV5-4 and TRBJ2-2; 8 positions agree with TRBD2. The CDR3 sequence is 16 residues long. Germline V gene lookup returns CDR1 SGHNT and CDR2 YYREEE (reference sequence). Unmatched junction bases numbered 4, after V lost 2 bases and J lost 1 base. The CDR3 loop reads CASSFGRGENTGELFF. Written as DNA, the CDR3 is TGTGCCAGCAGCTTCGGGCGGGGGGAGAACACCGGGGAGCTGTTTTTT.